This note documents a single TCR beta chain sequence. This entry is derived from a study of shared clonotypes between healthy human individuals. Study context: CD4 naive and CD4 memory each took three plates per donor, while CD8 naive took two and CD8 memory one.

This CDR3 region has 16 residues. V lost 4 bases to trimming and J lost 0 bases; unmatched junction nucleotides: 5. Germline loops: CDR1 KGHSH, CDR2 LQKENI. Deep level was the assay's run setting. Sorted-subset replicate PCR reactions contained roughly 200 ng DNA, corresponding to about 30,000 T cell genomes. Some clones are missing from TCRdb's copy, which holds only in-frame ones; the method was immunoSEQ multiplex PCR. Altogether roughly 640,000 clones are present, roughly 97% being singletons, with the ten largest covering about 0.057%. This chain joins TRBV18 and TRBJ1-5; 8 bases align to TRBD1. The TCR originated in a woman younger than 45 in good health. The sequenced sample consisted of naive CD4+ T cells sorted from blood. Described subset: CD45RA+ positively selected. The CDR3 DNA is TGTGCCAGCTCACTTAGACAGGGGAATAGCAATCAGCCCCAGCATTTT. Its translation: CASSLRQGNSNQPQHF.